The rows below give T cell receptor beta chains drawn from one sample of a study of blood T cells in healthy people across ages. TCRdb analysed the 5' RACE reads with MiXCR anew, one entry per CDR3 protein. The table records about 840,000 distinct CDR3 sequences, roughly 28% of them present only once. The sample also formed part of further work on T cells of mothers and their children.

The sample consisted of blood. The receptors stem from a woman aged 40 to 50 in good health. CDR3s include the opening cysteine and the closing phenylalanine or tryptophan. The D gene is left open where the match is weak. Size tells how often a clone was seen (once, few, many) or the class of an expanded clone, and some rows leave it out.

CDR3 protein: CASSNSGGYNEQFF
CDR3 DNA: TGTGCCAGCAGTAATAGCGGGGGATACAATGAGCAGTTCTTC
clone size: NA
J gene: TRBJ2-1
D gene: TRBD2
V gene: TRBV12-3/TRBV12-4
CDR3 length: 14

CDR3 protein: CSATSGGAINTQYF
CDR3 DNA: TGCAGTGCTACTAGCGGGGGGGCAATAAATACGCAGTATTTT
clone size: few
J gene: TRBJ2-3
D gene: TRBD2
V gene: TRBV20-1
CDR3 length: 14

CDR3 protein: CASSLTRQGQGQFF
CDR3 DNA: TGTGCCAGCAGCTTGACCCGTCAGGGGCAGGGGCAGTTCTTC
clone size: many
J gene: TRBJ2-1
D gene: NA
V gene: TRBV7-2
CDR3 length: 14

CDR3 protein: CAWSVGGSYGYTF
CDR3 DNA: TGTGCCTGGAGTGTTGGGGGAAGCTATGGCTACACCTTC
clone size: NA
J gene: TRBJ1-2
D gene: NA
V gene: TRBV30
CDR3 length: 13

CDR3 protein: CASTRAGRNYNEQFF
CDR3 DNA: TGTGCCAGCACCCGCGCGGGACGGAACTACAATGAGCAGTTCTTC
clone size: few
J gene: TRBJ2-1
D gene: NA
V gene: TRBV28
CDR3 length: 15

CDR3 protein: CASRSLTGPYEQYF
CDR3 DNA: TGCGCCAGCAGATCGCTGACAGGGCCCTACGAGCAGTACTTC
clone size: few
J gene: TRBJ2-7
D gene: TRBD1
V gene: TRBV5-1
CDR3 length: 14

CDR3 protein: CASSQVFNQETQYF
CDR3 DNA: TGTGCCAGCAGCCAAGTTTTCAACCAAGAGACCCAGTACTTC
clone size: few
J gene: TRBJ2-5
D gene: NA
V gene: TRBV3-1
CDR3 length: 14

CDR3 protein: CASSKRGRDYYGYNF
CDR3 DNA: TGTGCCAGCAGTAAGCGGGGCAGAGACTACTATGGCTACAACTTC
clone size: NA
J gene: TRBJ1-2
D gene: NA
V gene: TRBV28
CDR3 length: 15

CDR3 protein: CTGSYSRDRVYNEQYF
CDR3 DNA: TGTACCGGCAGTTACTCCCGGGACAGGGTATACAATGAGCAGTACTTC
clone size: NA
J gene: TRBJ2-7
D gene: TRBD1
V gene: TRBV6-6
CDR3 length: 16

CDR3 protein: CASSLEDRAVNTEAFF
CDR3 DNA: TGCGCCAGCAGCTTGGAGGACAGGGCAGTGAACACTGAAGCTTTCTTT
clone size: NA
J gene: TRBJ1-1
D gene: TRBD1
V gene: TRBV5-1
CDR3 length: 16

CDR3 protein: CASSQEFFRDTYEQYF
CDR3 DNA: TGCGCCAGCAGCCAAGAATTTTTTAGGGATACTTACGAGCAGTACTTC
clone size: many
J gene: TRBJ2-7
D gene: NA
V gene: TRBV4-3
CDR3 length: 16

CDR3 protein: CASSLWTTSRGETQYF
CDR3 DNA: TGTGCCAGCAGCTTATGGACGACTAGCCGGGGAGAGACCCAGTACTTC
clone size: NA
J gene: TRBJ2-5
D gene: TRBD2
V gene: TRBV7-9
CDR3 length: 16

CDR3 protein: CASSQDRLEQYF
CDR3 DNA: TGTGCCAGCAGCCAGGACAGGCTAGAGCAGTACTTC
clone size: many
J gene: TRBJ2-7
D gene: TRBD1
V gene: TRBV14
CDR3 length: 12

CDR3 protein: CASSLGGAAEAFF
CDR3 DNA: TGTGCCAGCAGTTTGGGGGGTGCGGCTGAAGCTTTCTTT
clone size: few
J gene: TRBJ1-1
D gene: NA
V gene: TRBV12-3/TRBV12-4
CDR3 length: 13

CDR3 protein: CASSLDSSHEQYF
CDR3 DNA: TGTGCCAGCAGCCTGGACTCGTCCCACGAGCAGTACTTC
clone size: NA
J gene: TRBJ2-7
D gene: NA
V gene: TRBV5-6
CDR3 length: 13

CDR3 protein: CASSEARRGVQPQHF
CDR3 DNA: TGTGCCAGCAGTGAAGCGCGGAGAGGGGTACAGCCCCAGCATTTT
clone size: few
J gene: TRBJ1-5
D gene: NA
V gene: TRBV6-1
CDR3 length: 15

CDR3 protein: CASSLRSQGGSEQYF
CDR3 DNA: TGTGCCAGCAGTTTGAGATCACAGGGGGGCTCCGAGCAGTACTTC
clone size: many
J gene: TRBJ2-7
D gene: TRBD1
V gene: TRBV12-3/TRBV12-4
CDR3 length: 15

CDR3 protein: CATTQGGLTGELFF
CDR3 DNA: TGTGCCACAACTCAGGGTGGTTTAACCGGGGAGCTGTTTTTT
clone size: few
J gene: TRBJ2-2
D gene: NA
V gene: TRBV15
CDR3 length: 14

CDR3 protein: CASSFGGAGQETQYF
CDR3 DNA: TGTGCCAGCAGCTTCGGGGGGGCCGGTCAAGAGACCCAGTACTTC
clone size: few
J gene: TRBJ2-5
D gene: TRBD2
V gene: TRBV7-8
CDR3 length: 15

CDR3 protein: CSAHHSLVANEQFF
CDR3 DNA: TGCAGTGCTCACCACTCGCTAGTGGCGAATGAGCAGTTCTTC
clone size: many
J gene: TRBJ2-1
D gene: NA
V gene: TRBV20-1
CDR3 length: 14

CDR3 protein: CASATKGGSGSPLHF
CDR3 DNA: TGTGCCAGCGCCACGAAAGGGGGATCTGGTTCACCCCTCCACTTT
clone size: few
J gene: TRBJ1-6
D gene: NA
V gene: TRBV27
CDR3 length: 15

CDR3 protein: CASSFVTGEKLFF
CDR3 DNA: TGTGCCAGCAGCTTCGTGACTGGTGAAAAACTGTTTTTT
clone size: few
J gene: TRBJ1-4
D gene: NA
V gene: TRBV7-2
CDR3 length: 13

CDR3 protein: CASSRGGIDTQYF
CDR3 DNA: TGTGCTAGCAGCCGGGGGGGCATAGATACGCAGTATTTT
clone size: NA
J gene: TRBJ2-3
D gene: TRBD2
V gene: TRBV7-7
CDR3 length: 13

CDR3 protein: CASSSYFEQFF
CDR3 DNA: TGCGCCAGCAGCTCCTACTTTGAGCAGTTCTTC
clone size: NA
J gene: TRBJ2-1
D gene: NA
V gene: TRBV5-1
CDR3 length: 11

CDR3 protein: CASSLGDSPTVNEKLFF
CDR3 DNA: TGTGCCAGCAGCTTAGGTGACAGCCCTACAGTAAATGAAAAACTGTTTTTT
clone size: few
J gene: TRBJ1-4
D gene: NA
V gene: TRBV7-9
CDR3 length: 17

CDR3 protein: CSVERPNEQFF
CDR3 DNA: TGCAGCGTTGAGAGGCCAAATGAGCAGTTCTTC
clone size: NA
J gene: TRBJ2-1
D gene: NA
V gene: TRBV29-1
CDR3 length: 11

CDR3 protein: CATSPRQNPNEQYF
CDR3 DNA: TGTGCCACCAGCCCCCGACAGAATCCTAACGAGCAGTACTTC
clone size: few
J gene: TRBJ2-7
D gene: NA
V gene: TRBV15
CDR3 length: 14

CDR3 protein: CASRLSGGTDTQYF
CDR3 DNA: TGTGCCAGCAGACTAAGCGGGGGCACAGATACGCAGTATTTT
clone size: NA
J gene: TRBJ2-3
D gene: TRBD2
V gene: TRBV7-3
CDR3 length: 14

CDR3 protein: CASSLQGRDYEQYF
CDR3 DNA: TGTGCCAGCAGTTTACAGGGTCGCGACTACGAGCAGTACTTC
clone size: NA
J gene: TRBJ2-7
D gene: NA
V gene: TRBV28
CDR3 length: 14

CDR3 protein: CASSVAPDRQETQYF
CDR3 DNA: TGTGCCAGCAGCGTAGCTCCAGATAGGCAAGAGACCCAGTACTTC
clone size: few
J gene: TRBJ2-5
D gene: NA
V gene: TRBV9
CDR3 length: 15